This T cell receptor beta chain was obtained from a study of cytotoxic CD8 clonotypes in ibrutinib-treated CLL. Study-wide context: The cohort had ten to eleven relapsed/refractory and over 14 treatment-naive patients, around 18 IGHV unmutated. Investigators reported around 25 partial and 2 complete responses; after median roughly 65 months, approximately 15 patients remained remitted and roughly twelve progressed. An average of approximately 260,000 productive templates and 80,000 to 100,000 productive rearrangements was obtained per sample. General study findings and limits: Shared public clonotypes were rare, and on treatment they either got smaller or stayed the same.

With 4 bases clipped from V and 4 bases from J, the junction kept 4 bases outside the gene matches. The CDR3 consists of 14 residues. Germline assignment: CDR1 KGHSH and CDR2 LQKENI. The assay was immunoSEQ multiplex PCR, and TCRdb's table has in-frame clones only and misses some. The repertoire has roughly 190,000 clones, around 72% of them found once; the top ten carry around 15%. Note on this clone: The antigen is undetermined.

The material was PBMCs, obtained after 24 months of ibrutinib treatment. The receptor was isolated from a human donor with chronic lymphocytic leukemia. This sequence joins TRBV18 and TRBJ2-7; TRBD1 matches 10 bases. The CDR3: CASSLTGGAYEQYF. CDR3 in DNA: TGTGCCAGCTCACTGACAGGGGGCGCTTACGAGCAGTACTTC. Full variable domain (rest looked up from reference TRBV18 and TRBJ2-7): NAGVMQNPRHLVRRRGQEARLRCSPMKGHSHVYWYRQLPEEGLKFMVYLQKENIIDESGMPKERFSAEFPKEGPSILRIQQVVRGDSAAYFCASSLTGGAYEQYFGPGTRLTVT.